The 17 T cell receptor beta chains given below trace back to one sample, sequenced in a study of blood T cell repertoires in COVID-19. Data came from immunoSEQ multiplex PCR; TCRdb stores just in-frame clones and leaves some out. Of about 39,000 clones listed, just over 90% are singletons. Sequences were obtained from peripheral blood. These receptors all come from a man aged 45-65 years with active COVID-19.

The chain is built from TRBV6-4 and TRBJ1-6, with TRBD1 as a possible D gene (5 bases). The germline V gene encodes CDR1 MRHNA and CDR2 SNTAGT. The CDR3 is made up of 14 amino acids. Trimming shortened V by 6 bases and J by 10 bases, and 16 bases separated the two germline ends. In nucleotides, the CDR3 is TGTGCCAGCAGCCCAAATCCGGGACTCTCACCCCTCCACTTT. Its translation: CASSPNPGLSPLHF.

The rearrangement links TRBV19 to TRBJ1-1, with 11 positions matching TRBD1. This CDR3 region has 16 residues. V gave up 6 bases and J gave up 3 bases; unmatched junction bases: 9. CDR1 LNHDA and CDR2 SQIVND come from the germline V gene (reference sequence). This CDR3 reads CASSLGQGALDTEAFF. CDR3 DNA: TGTGCCAGTAGCCTTGGACAGGGGGCTTTGGACACTGAAGCTTTCTTT.

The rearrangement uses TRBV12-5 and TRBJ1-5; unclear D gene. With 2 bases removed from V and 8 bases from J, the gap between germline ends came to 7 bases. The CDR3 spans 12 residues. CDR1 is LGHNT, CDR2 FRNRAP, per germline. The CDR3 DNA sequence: TGTGCTAGTGGTTTGCCCCCGGAGCCCCAGCATTTT. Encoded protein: CASGLPPEPQHF.

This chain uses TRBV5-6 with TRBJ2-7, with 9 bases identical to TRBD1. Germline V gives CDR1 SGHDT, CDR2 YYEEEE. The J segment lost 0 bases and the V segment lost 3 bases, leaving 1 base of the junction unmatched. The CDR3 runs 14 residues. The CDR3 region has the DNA TGTGCCAGCAGCTGGGACAGGGTCTCCTACGAGCAGTACTTC. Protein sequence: CASSWDRVSYEQYF.

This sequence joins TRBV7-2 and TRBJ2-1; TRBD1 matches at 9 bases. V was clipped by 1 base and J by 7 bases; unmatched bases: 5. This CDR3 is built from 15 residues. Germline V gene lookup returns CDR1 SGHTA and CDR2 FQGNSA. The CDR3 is CASSLEQGAGNEQFF. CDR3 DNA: TGTGCCAGCAGCTTAGAACAGGGGGCAGGGAATGAGCAGTTCTTC. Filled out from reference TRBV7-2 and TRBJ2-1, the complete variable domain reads GAGVSQSPSNKVTEKGKDVELRCDPISGHTALYWYRQSLGQGLEFLIYFQGNSAPDKSGLPSDRFSAERTGGSVSTLTIQRTQQEDSAVYLCASSLEQGAGNEQFFGPGTRLTVL.

CDR3 residues: CASSVLSDEQFF. The CDR3 DNA is TGTGCCAGCAGTGTTCTCTCGGATGAGCAGTTCTTC. This chain uses TRBV6-2 or TRBV6-3 with TRBJ2-1; D is uncertain. This CDR3 region has 12 residues. The germline V gene has CDR1 MNHEY and CDR2 SVGEGT. Trimming took off 5 bases at V and 8 bases at J, with 10 bases between the two ends.

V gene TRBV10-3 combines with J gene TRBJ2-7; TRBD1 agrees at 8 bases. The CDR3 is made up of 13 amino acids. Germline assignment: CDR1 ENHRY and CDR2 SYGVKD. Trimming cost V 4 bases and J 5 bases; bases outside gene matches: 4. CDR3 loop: CAISADRDDEQYF. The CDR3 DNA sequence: TGTGCCATCAGTGCGGACAGGGACGACGAGCAGTACTTC.

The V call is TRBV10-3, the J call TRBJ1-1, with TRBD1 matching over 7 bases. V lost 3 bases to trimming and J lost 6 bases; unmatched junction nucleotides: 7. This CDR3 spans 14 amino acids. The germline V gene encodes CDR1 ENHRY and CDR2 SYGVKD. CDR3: CAISDDRESSEAFF. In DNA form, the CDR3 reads TGTGCCATCAGTGACGACAGGGAATCCTCTGAAGCTTTCTTT.

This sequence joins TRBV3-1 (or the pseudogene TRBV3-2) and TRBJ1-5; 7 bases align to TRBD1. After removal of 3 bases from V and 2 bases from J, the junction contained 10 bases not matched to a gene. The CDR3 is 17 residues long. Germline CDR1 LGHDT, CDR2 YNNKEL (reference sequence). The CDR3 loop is CASSQRDRVHGNQPQHF. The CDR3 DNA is TGTGCCAGCAGCCAGCGAGACAGGGTACATGGCAATCAGCCCCAGCATTTT.

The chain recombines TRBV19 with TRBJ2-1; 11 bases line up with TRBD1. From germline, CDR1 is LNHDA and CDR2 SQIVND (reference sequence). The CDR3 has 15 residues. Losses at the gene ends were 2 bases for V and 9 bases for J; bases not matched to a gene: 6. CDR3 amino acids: CASSIQGQGAAEQFF. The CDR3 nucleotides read TGTGCCAGTAGTATACAAGGACAGGGGGCTGCTGAGCAGTTCTTC.

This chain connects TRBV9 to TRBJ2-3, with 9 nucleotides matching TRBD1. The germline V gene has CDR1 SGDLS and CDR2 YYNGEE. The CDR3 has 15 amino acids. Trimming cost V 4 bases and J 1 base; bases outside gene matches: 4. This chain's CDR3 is CASSPRTGGTDTQYF. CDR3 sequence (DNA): TGTGCCAGCAGCCCAAGGACAGGGGGCACAGATACGCAGTATTTT.

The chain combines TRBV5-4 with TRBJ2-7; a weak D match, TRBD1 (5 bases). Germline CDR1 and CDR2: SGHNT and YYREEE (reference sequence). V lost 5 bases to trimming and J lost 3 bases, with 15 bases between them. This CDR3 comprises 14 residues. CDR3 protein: CASSLRGNFYEQYF. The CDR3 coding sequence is TGTGCCAGCAGTTTAAGGGGAAACTTCTACGAGCAGTACTTC.

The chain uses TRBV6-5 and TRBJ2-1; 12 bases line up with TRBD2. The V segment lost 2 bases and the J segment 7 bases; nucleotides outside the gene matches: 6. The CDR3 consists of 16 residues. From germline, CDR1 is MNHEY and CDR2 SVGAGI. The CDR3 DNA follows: TGTGCCAGCAGTTACACCATTCTAGCGGGAGGGAATGAGCAGTTCTTC. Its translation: CASSYTILAGGNEQFF.

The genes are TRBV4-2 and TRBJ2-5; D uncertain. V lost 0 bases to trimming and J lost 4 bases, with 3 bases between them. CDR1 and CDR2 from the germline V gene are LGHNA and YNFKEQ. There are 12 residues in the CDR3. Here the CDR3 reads CASSQDRETQYF. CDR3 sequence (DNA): TGTGCCAGCAGCCAAGACCGAGAGACCCAGTACTTC.

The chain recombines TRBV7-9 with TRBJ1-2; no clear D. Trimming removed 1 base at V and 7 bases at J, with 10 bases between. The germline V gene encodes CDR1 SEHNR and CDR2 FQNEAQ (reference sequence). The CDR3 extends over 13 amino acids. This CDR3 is CASSLGPQSGYTF. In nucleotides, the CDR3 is TGTGCCAGCAGCTTAGGGCCGCAGTCTGGCTACACCTTC.

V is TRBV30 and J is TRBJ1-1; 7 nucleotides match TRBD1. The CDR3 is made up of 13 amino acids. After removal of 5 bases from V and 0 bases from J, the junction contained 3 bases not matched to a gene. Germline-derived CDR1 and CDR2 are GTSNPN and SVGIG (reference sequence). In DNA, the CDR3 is TGTGCCTGGGAACAGGGGTTGAACACTGAAGCTTTCTTT. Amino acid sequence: CAWEQGLNTEAFF.

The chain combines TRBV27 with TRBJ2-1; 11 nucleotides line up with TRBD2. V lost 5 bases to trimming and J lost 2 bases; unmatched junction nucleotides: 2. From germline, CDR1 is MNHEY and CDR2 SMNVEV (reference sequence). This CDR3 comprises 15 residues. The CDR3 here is CASSASGGPYNEQFF. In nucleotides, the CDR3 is TGTGCCAGCAGTGCTAGCGGGGGGCCCTACAATGAGCAGTTCTTC.